This TCR beta chain is from a study of blood T cell repertoires in COVID-19. Seattle's cohort entered during active infection and was followed longitudinally. The CDR3 runs to 12 residues. V was trimmed by 4 bases and J by 2 bases, leaving 4 bases between them. The V gene's germline CDR1 is LGHNT and CDR2 FRNRAP. Authors' methods: Scientists estimated how many nucleated cells there were by amplifying reference gene primers. Measured with immunoSEQ multiplex PCR; TCRdb has only the in-frame clones, and not every one. V, J and clone size were drawn from that table, and D and trimming were deduced from the DNA. The data show around 82,000 clones, with 80% to 90% seen just once and around 6% held by the top ten.

Sequenced input: peripheral blood. The rearrangement links TRBV12-5 to TRBJ2-3; D call uncertain. This receptor was identified in a man older than 75 with COVID-19, enrolled during active disease. Here the CDR3 DNA reads TGTGCTAGTGGTTCCTTCACAGATACGCAGTATTTT. Amino acid sequence: CASGSFTDTQYF. The full variable domain, rest sourced from reference TRBV12-5 and TRBJ2-3, is DARVTQTPRHKVTEMGQEVTMRCQPILGHNTVFWYRQTMMQGLELLAYFRNRAPLDDSGMPKDRFSAEMPDATLATLKIQPSEPRDSAVYFCASGSFTDTQYFGPGTRLTVL.